One sample yielded the 28 T cell receptor beta chains listed below, sequenced in a study of shared clonotypes between healthy human individuals. Only in-frame clones appear in the TCRdb table, and some are missing; sequencing was by immunoSEQ multiplex PCR. The sample lists over 850,000 clones, around 82% occurring once. The sample consisted of memory CD4+ T cells from PBMCs. Subset noted: CD45RA-negative fraction. All receptors derive from a man younger than 35 in good health. Some clones in this sample may be carry-over from other donors' samples.

The rearrangement links TRBV28 to TRBJ1-2; 10 nucleotides match TRBD1. The CDR3 contains 13 residues. V lost 6 bases and J lost 9; bases outside the gene matches: 7. Germline CDR1 is MDHEN and CDR2 is SYDVKM. Here the CDR3 reads CASSRTGGTRYTF. Written as DNA, the CDR3 is TGTGCCAGCAGCCGGACAGGGGGTACGCGCTACACCTTC.

The rearrangement uses TRBV7-2 and TRBJ2-5; possible D gene TRBD2, 5 bases. The CDR3 is 13 amino acids. CDR1 is SGHTA and CDR2 is FQGNSA in the germline V gene. With 4 bases removed from V and 5 bases from J, the gap between germline ends came to 11 bases. CDR3 nucleotides: TGTGCCAGCAGCTACGGACGAGGGGAGACCCAGTACTTC. Amino acids: CASSYGRGETQYF. The full variable domain, rest sourced from reference TRBV7-2 and TRBJ2-5, is GAGVSQSPSNKVTEKGKDVELRCDPISGHTALYWYRQSLGQGLEFLIYFQGNSAPDKSGLPSDRFSAERTGGSVSTLTIQRTQQEDSAVYLCASSYGRGETQYFGPGTRLLVL.

V is TRBV6-5 and J is TRBJ1-2; D perhaps matches TRBD1 (6 bases). The V gene lost 7 bases and the J gene lost 4 bases, with 16 bases spanning the gap. Germline CDR1 reads MNHEY; CDR2 reads SVGAGI. The CDR3 extends over 14 amino acids. This chain's CDR3 is CASKYSQGSYGYTF. The CDR3 bases are TGTGCCAGCAAGTATTCGCAGGGGTCCTATGGCTACACCTTC.

V and J are TRBV7-2 and TRBJ2-7; possible D gene TRBD2, 5 bases. Germline V gives CDR1 SGHTA, CDR2 FQGNSA. The CDR3 length is 13 residues. The V gene lost 3 bases and the J gene lost 10 bases, with 16 bases spanning the gap. In DNA, the CDR3 is TGTGCCAGCAGCTTCGGGGATTCCGGAGGACAGTACTTC. As protein: CASSFGDSGGQYF. The complete variable domain, with remaining parts taken from reference TRBV7-2 and TRBJ2-7, reads GAGVSQSPSNKVTEKGKDVELRCDPISGHTALYWYRQSLGQGLEFLIYFQGNSAPDKSGLPSDRFSAERTGGSVSTLTIQRTQQEDSAVYLCASSFGDSGGQYFGPGTRLTVT.

The chain uses TRBV6-5 and TRBJ2-1, with 7 bases that match TRBD1. CDR1 MNHEY and CDR2 SVGAGI come from the germline V gene. The CDR3 covers 15 residues. V lost 5 bases, J lost 5 bases, and 9 bases stayed unmatched. CDR3 DNA sequence: TGTGCCAGCAGTGCCGACAGGGCGAGTCACAATGAGCAGTTCTTC. This gives the protein CASSADRASHNEQFF.

The chain has TRBV10-1 and TRBJ2-7; 12 positions agree with TRBD2. Trimming removed 3 bases from V and 3 bases from J; junction bases left unmatched: 6. Germline CDR1 WNHNN, CDR2 SYGVQD (reference sequence). The CDR3 is 16 residues long. The CDR3 region is CASSDTSGRSNYEQYF. In nucleotides, the CDR3 is TGCGCCAGCAGTGATACTAGCGGGAGGAGTAACTACGAGCAGTACTTC.

The rearrangement uses TRBV7-8 and TRBJ2-7, with D perhaps given as TRBD1 or TRBD2 (5 bases each). V was shortened by 4 bases and J by 3 bases, with 19 bases between the two germline ends. The CDR3 length is 16 residues. The germline V gene has CDR1 SGHVS and CDR2 FQNEAQ. CDR3 loop: CASSSSPEGRYYEQYF. Written as DNA, the CDR3 is TGTGCCAGCAGCTCCTCCCCCGAGGGACGGTACTACGAGCAGTACTTC.

This clone was counted a few times. This chain connects TRBV27 to TRBJ1-5, with D perhaps matching TRBD1 (6 bases). CDR1 is MNHEY, CDR2 SMNVEV, per germline (reference sequence). V lost 1 base and J 2 bases, leaving 12 bases between the germline ends. This CDR3 comprises 16 residues. This chain's CDR3 is CASSLLAAGGNQPQHF. Written as DNA, the CDR3 is TGTGCCAGCAGTTTATTGGCGGCAGGGGGCAATCAGCCCCAGCATTTT.

V usage is TRBV30 and J usage is TRBJ1-3; D not resolved. Trimming shortened V by 3 bases and J by 1 base, and 7 bases separated the two germline ends. The germline CDR1 and CDR2 sequences are GTSNPN and SVGIG (reference sequence). The CDR3 is made up of 13 amino acids. CDR3 sequence reads: CAWSSGSGNTIYF. The CDR3, as DNA: TGTGCCTGGAGCTCGGGGTCTGGAAACACCATATATTTT.

This clone showed up just a few times. The rearrangement joins TRBV19 to TRBJ1-1; D might be TRBD1 (5 bases). Trimming stripped 4 bases from V and 1 base from J, with 7 bases between. The CDR3 spans 13 residues. Germline CDR1 reads LNHDA; CDR2 reads SQIVND (reference sequence). The CDR3 sequence is CASSTGQNTEAFF. The CDR3 coding sequence is TGTGCCAGTAGTACCGGACAGAACACTGAAGCTTTCTTT. The entire variable domain, with the rest obtained from reference TRBV19 and TRBJ1-1, is as follows: DGGITQSPKYLFRKEGQNVTLSCEQNLNHDAMYWYRQDPGQGLRLIYYSQIVNDFQKGDIAEGYSVSREKKESFPLTVTSAQKNPTAFYLCASSTGQNTEAFFGQGTRLTVV.

Turning to this clone: This clone may be a read error of a much larger clone one base away. The chain links TRBV6-5 to TRBJ1-3; D remains ambiguous. Germline V lookup: CDR1 MNHEY, CDR2 SVGAGI. This CDR3 is 12 amino acids long. The V gene lost 5 bases and the J gene lost 0 bases, with 2 bases spanning the gap. The DNA for the CDR3 is TGTGCCAGCAGTACCTCTGGAAACACCATATATTTT. Protein sequence: CASSTSGNTIYF.

V and J are TRBV4-3 and TRBJ1-2; D gene unclear. V lost 0 bases and J 2 bases, leaving 13 bases between the germline ends. This CDR3 is 16 amino acids long. Germline CDR1 LGHNA, CDR2 YSLEER. The CDR3 coding sequence is TGCGCCAGCAGCCAAGATCTTTTAGGGAGGAACTATGGCTACACCTTC. Amino acids: CASSQDLLGRNYGYTF.

To note about this clone: This CDR3 fails to terminate in the conserved phenylalanine or tryptophan, so it likely reflects a read error. It is unclear where the CDR3 begins or ends on the DNA, so no DNA is shown, and the CDR3 is as TCRdb lists it. This rearrangement joins TRBV28 to TRBJ1-5. Germline values: CDR1 MDHEN, CDR2 SYDVKM. The CDR3 sequence runs 13 residues, both termini included. Here the CDR3 reads CASSLFQGGKPSL.

The J gene is TRBJ1-1, the V gene TRBV27; TRBD1 might be the D (5 bases). Trimming left V 10 bases short and J 2 bases short, with 20 bases between. The CDR3 runs to 15 residues. The V gene's germline CDR1 is MNHEY and CDR2 SMNVEV (reference sequence). The CDR3 nucleotides are TGTGCCACAGGGACCTTCGGGCATTTTAACACTGAAGCTTTCTTT. Its protein is CATGTFGHFNTEAFF.

This clone was found a few times. This chain connects TRBV28 to TRBJ1-4, with D perhaps TRBD1 (5 bases). V lost 8 bases and J lost 2, with 12 bases in between. CDR1 MDHEN and CDR2 SYDVKM come from the germline V gene. CDR3 length: 14 residues. The CDR3 region has the DNA TGTGCCAGCTTACCAGGGACCACTAATGAAAAACTGTTTTTT. This codes for CASLPGTTNEKLFF. Full variable domain (rest looked up from reference TRBV28 and TRBJ1-4): DVKVTQSSRYLVKRTGEKVFLECVQDMDHENMFWYRQDPGLGLRLIYFSYDVKMKEKGDIPEGYSVSREKKERFSLILESASTNQTSMYLCASLPGTTNEKLFFGSGTQLSVL.

J is TRBJ2-7 and V is TRBV10-2, with a weak D call TRBD1 (5 bases). This CDR3 comprises 16 residues. Germline V gives CDR1 WSHSY, CDR2 SAAADI. V was clipped by 0 bases and J by 7 bases, with 19 bases between them. The CDR3 bases are TGCGCCAGCAGTGAGTCTGAGGCAGGGAAAAAGGGGGAGCAGTACTTC. It codes for CASSESEAGKKGEQYF.

The chain uses TRBV2 and TRBJ2-2, with 8 bases aligning to TRBD1. J gave up 6 bases and V 7 bases, and 7 bases lay outside the gene matches. The CDR3 has 14 amino acids. CDR1 and CDR2 from the germline V gene are SNHLY and FYNNEI. In DNA form, the CDR3 reads TGTGCCAGCACCGGACAGGGAAAAGCCGGGGAGCTGTTTTTT. Protein: CASTGQGKAGELFF.

V gene TRBV10-3 combines with J gene TRBJ2-1, with D possibly TRBD2 on 6 matching bases. Germline CDR1 is ENHRY and CDR2 is SYGVKD. The CDR3 is 15 amino acids. The V end was cut by 3 bases, the J end by 8 bases, with 17 bases between. In DNA, the CDR3 is TGTGCCATCAGTGATCGGGGGAGTTATGTCCATGAGCAGTTCTTC. Its protein product is CAISDRGSYVHEQFF.

V gene TRBV4-2 combines with J gene TRBJ1-5, with D possibly TRBD1 on 6 matching bases. The ends were cut back, 4 bases at V and 4 bases at J, with 14 bases in the middle. Germline-derived CDR1 and CDR2 are LGHNA and YNFKEQ. CDR3 size: 15 residues. CDR3 loop: CASSPGHAENQPQHF. CDR3 sequence (DNA): TGTGCCAGCAGCCCGGGACACGCGGAGAATCAGCCCCAGCATTTT.

This sequence joins TRBV15 and TRBJ2-7, with 9 nucleotides matching TRBD2. This CDR3 comprises 15 residues. The V gene end was trimmed by 0 bases and the J gene end by 6 bases; junction bases not matched to a gene: 6. Germline CDR1 LNHNV, CDR2 YYDKDF (reference sequence). The DNA for the CDR3 is TGTGCCACCAGCAGAGATAGGGCGGGAGGGCCCGAGCAGTACTTC. Translation: CATSRDRAGGPEQYF.

V is TRBV5-1 and J is TRBJ1-4; perhaps TRBD1 as D (5 bases). Trimming shortened V by 0 bases and J by 6 bases, and 15 bases separated the two germline ends. The CDR3 length is 16 residues. Germline CDR1 and CDR2: SGHRS and YFSETQ. The CDR3 loop reads CASSLGDSEQDEKLFF. The CDR3 bases are TGCGCCAGCAGCTTGGGAGACAGCGAACAAGATGAAAAACTGTTTTTT. Full variable domain (rest looked up from reference TRBV5-1 and TRBJ1-4): KAGVTQTPRYLIKTRGQQVTLSCSPISGHRSVSWYQQTPGQGLQFLFEYFSETQRNKGNFPGRFSGRQFSNSRSEMNVSTLELGDSALYLCASSLGDSEQDEKLFFGSGTQLSVL.

The V and J genes are TRBV5-1 and TRBJ1-6, with TRBD1 identical over 7 bases. Germline loops: CDR1 SGHRS, CDR2 YFSETQ. V lost 0 bases and J lost 7; bases outside the gene matches: 13. The CDR3 totals 18 residues. Written as DNA, the CDR3 is TGCGCCAGCAGCTTGGACGGACAGGAAAGGGGTTGGAATTCACCCCTCCACTTT. It yields the protein CASSLDGQERGWNSPLHF.

This clone was seen a handful of times. The gene calls are TRBV28 and TRBJ1-5; the D gene is possibly TRBD1 (6 bases). The germline CDR1 and CDR2 sequences are MDHEN and SYDVKM. This CDR3 region has 12 residues. Trimming pared 6 bases from V and 15 bases from J, leaving 18 bases between. The CDR3 loop is CASRGPAQGRHF. For the CDR3, the DNA is TGTGCCAGCAGGGGACCCGCACAGGGTAGGCATTTT.

This clone has just a few counts. The chain links TRBV6-4 to TRBJ1-1, with 7 bases aligning to TRBD1. Germline values: CDR1 MRHNA, CDR2 SNTAGT. V was pared by 1 base and J by 8 bases, with 1 base of the junction left unmatched. This CDR3 is built from 12 residues. CDR3 in DNA: TGTGCCAGCAGTGACTGGGACAGCGAAGCTTTCTTT. It encodes CASSDWDSEAFF.

This chain connects TRBV7-2 to TRBJ2-6; D gene uncertain. V gave up 1 base and J gave up 3 bases, with 19 bases separating them. Germline V gene lookup returns CDR1 SGHTA and CDR2 FQGNSA. The CDR3 is 19 residues long. The CDR3 loop is CASSLDRTSHVYGANVLTF. CDR3 nucleotides: TGTGCCAGCAGCTTAGATCGTACATCCCATGTCTATGGGGCCAACGTCCTGACTTTC.

The CDR3 nucleotides read TGTGCCAGCAACCAAGAGGCGGGAGCGGGCACCGGGGAGCTGTTTTTT. As protein: CASNQEAGAGTGELFF. This chain connects TRBV6-4 to TRBJ2-2, with 7 bases lining up with TRBD2. V was pared by 7 bases and J by 4 bases, with 12 bases of the junction left unmatched. The germline V gene encodes CDR1 MRHNA and CDR2 SNTAGT. This CDR3 has 16 residues.

The chain links TRBV27 to TRBJ1-5; maybe TRBD1 (5 bases). The CDR3 totals 18 residues. In germline, CDR1 is MNHEY, CDR2 SMNVEV (reference sequence). Between the trimmed V and J ends, which lost 7 bases and 2 bases, there was a span of 24 bases. CDR3 nucleotides: TGTGCCAGCAATGACTCTGGGCCCAGGGTAAGGGGCAATCAGCCCCAGCATTTT. Translated, it gives CASNDSGPRVRGNQPQHF.

The chain joins TRBV29-1 to TRBJ1-3; D may be TRBD1 (6 bases). The V end was cut by 6 bases, the J end by 4 bases, with 13 bases between. Germline V CDR1 and CDR2: SQVTM, ANQGSEA. This CDR3 contains 13 residues. The CDR3 DNA is TGCAGCGTCGGTATACAGGGAGGAAACACCATATATTTT. Amino acids: CSVGIQGGNTIYF. Using reference TRBV29-1 and TRBJ1-3 for the parts outside the CDR3, the full variable domain is SAVISQKPSRDICQRGTSLTIQCQVDSQVTMMFWYRQQPGQSLTLIATANQGSEATYESGFVIDKFPISRPNLTFSTLTVSNMSPEDSSIYLCSVGIQGGNTIYFGEGSWLTVV.